This T cell receptor (beta chain) stems from a study of blood T cell repertoires in COVID-19. V trimming: 2 bases; J trimming: 7 bases; junction bases outside the gene matches: 5. CDR3 length: 14 amino acids. The germline CDR1 and CDR2 sequences are MNHEY and SMNVEV (reference sequence). In the original analysis: Amplified reference gene primers provided the basis for estimating nucleated cell counts. Some clones are missing from TCRdb's copy, which holds only in-frame ones; the method was immunoSEQ multiplex PCR. V and J calls and clone size are copied from that table; D and trimming were computed from the DNA. The repertoire holds 330,000 or so clones, about 90% seen once, with around 3% in the top ten.

The sequence derives from a woman under 40 who had recovered from COVID-19. Sequenced: PBMCs or T cells enriched from blood (not recorded which). The rearrangement uses TRBV27 and TRBJ2-7; 10 nucleotides match TRBD2. CDR3 coding DNA: TGTGCCAGCAGTTTAGCAGCGGGAGGGAGGGAGCAGTACTTC. Its protein product is CASSLAAGGREQYF.